This T cell receptor (beta chain) was sequenced for a study of T cells in Graves' hyperthyroidism and ophthalmopathy. General study points: The authors' 13 V-J model separated ophthalmopathy from stable hyperthyroidism. It was a median around 6 months before onset that the model predicted ophthalmopathy.

Among ophthalmopathy patients, the Clinical Activity Score reached at least 3, the NOSPECS grade reached at least 4, and duration remained under 3 months. The study excluded patients with uncontrolled infection, other autoimmune disease, pregnancy or lactation. RNA transcripts provided the source from which TCR beta CDR3 regions were amplified. A first-round RT-PCR of the TCR CDR3 used the HTBI primer set. Each CDR3 protein gets one entry after TCRdb re-called the multiplex PCR reads with MiXCR. The sample consists of hundreds of thousands of distinct CDR3 sequences, roughly 15% of them appearing once. The CDR3 runs 14 residues. Germline V gene sequence: CDR1 SGHDN, CDR2 FVKESK. V was trimmed by 0 bases and J by 2 bases, leaving 7 bases between them. This clonotype was detected ten times or more. The target antigen is unknown.

The chain has TRBV14 and TRBJ1-2; D gene uncertain. Sequencing input: blood. The clonotype was recovered from a woman between 35 and 50 years old with Graves' ophthalmopathy. The CDR3: CASSQEALNYGYTF. In nucleotides, the CDR3 is TGTGCCAGCAGCCAAGAGGCGTTAAACTATGGCTACACCTTC. Looking up the rest from reference TRBV14 and TRBJ1-2 gives the full variable domain: EAGVTQFPSHSVIEKGQTVTLRCDPISGHDNLYWYRRVMGKEIKFLLHFVKESKQDESGMPNNRFLAERTGGTYSTLKVQPAELEDSGVYFCASSQEALNYGYTFGSGTRLTVV.